The 23 T cell receptor beta chains reported below all come from one sample, sequenced in a study of regulatory T cells in long-lasting Graves disease. Specified time point: newly diagnosed GD, antithyroid drugs for less than 3 months. From PBMCs, RNA was extracted and then used to make the TCR library. Arm-PCR with iRepertoire HTBI primers amplified the CDR3 regions for these TCR beta libraries. TCRdb ran MiXCR on the multiplex PCR reads and lists one entry per CDR3 protein. This sample yields about 300,000 distinct CDR3 sequences, of which 18% are seen a single time; about 40% belongs to the top ten. The sequencing here drew on peripheral blood mononuclear cells (PBMCs), taken at new diagnosis, from a patient treated with antithyroid drugs. All receptors derive from a female donor with Graves disease.

A few counts support this clonotype. The V and J genes are TRBV6-2 or TRBV6-3 and TRBJ2-3; TRBD1 might be the D (7 bases). This CDR3 is built from 17 residues. V gave up 7 bases and J gave up 2 bases, with 22 bases separating them. Germline V gives CDR1 MNHEY, CDR2 SVGEGT. CDR3 protein: CASTRSGGQTITDTQYF. CDR3 sequence (DNA): TGTGCCAGCACACGGTCCGGGGGACAGACAATCACAGATACGCAGTATTTT.

As for this clonotype: A far larger clone is one base from this, pointing to a likely read error. The genes are TRBV11-3 and TRBJ2-1; 16 bases match TRBD2. The CDR3 is 17 residues long. Per the germline V gene, CDR1 is SGHNT and CDR2 is YENEEA. CDR3 nucleotide sequence: TGTGGCAGCAGCTCGGGACTAGCGGGAGGGTACTACAATGAGCAGTTCTTC. This sequence encodes CGSSSGLAGGYYNEQFF. Based on the CDR3 plus reference TRBV11-3 and TRBJ2-1, the full variable domain is EAGVVQSPRYKIIEKKQPVAFWCNPISGHNTLYWYLQNLGQGPELLIRYENEEAVDDSQLPKDRFSAERLKGVDSTLKIQPAELGDSAVYLCGSSSGLAGGYYNEQFFGPGTRLTVL.

This clonotype was picked up many times. V gene TRBV24-1 combines with J gene TRBJ2-5; D perhaps matches TRBD2 (7 bases). Trimming pared 3 bases from V and 5 bases from J, leaving 18 bases between. Looked up from germline, CDR1 is KGHDR and CDR2 is SFDVKD. This CDR3 comprises 16 residues. The CDR3 reads CATSDDVGGLGETQYF. As DNA, the CDR3 is TGTGCCACCAGTGATGACGTCGGGGGGCTCGGTGAGACCCAGTACTTC.

This clonotype was detected only a few times. A far larger clone is off by one base, so a read error is likely. The J gene is TRBJ2-5, the V gene TRBV7-2; no definite D call. With 5 bases removed from V and 5 bases from J, the gap between germline ends came to 12 bases. CDR3 size: 13 residues. Germline loops: CDR1 SGHTA, CDR2 FQGNSA. The CDR3 loop is CASSRPPVETQYF. The CDR3 DNA reads as TGTGCCAGCAGCCGCCCTCCGGTGGAGACCCAGTACTTC.

This clonotype has a count of ten or more. The CDR3 nucleotides are TGTGCCAGCAGCCCCCCGACAGGTACGAACACTGAAGCTTTCTTT. This sequence encodes CASSPPTGTNTEAFF. The J gene is TRBJ1-1, the V gene TRBV7-8, with D perhaps TRBD1 (6 bases). Germline values: CDR1 SGHVS, CDR2 FQNEAQ. The V gene lost 5 bases and the J gene lost 1 base, with 14 bases spanning the gap. The CDR3 extends over 15 amino acids.

This clonotype has ten or more counts. The chain carries TRBV11-2 and TRBJ2-7; D remains ambiguous. CDR1 is SGHAT and CDR2 is FQNNGV in the germline V gene. The CDR3 runs 12 residues. Trimming cost V 4 bases and J 4 bases, with 8 bases left between them. The CDR3 sequence is CASSSVGYEQYF. DNA of the CDR3: TGTGCCAGCAGCTCAGTCGGGTACGAGCAGTACTTC. The full variable domain, completed using reference TRBV11-2 and TRBJ2-7, is EAGVAQSPRYKIIEKRQSVAFWCNPISGHATLYWYQQILGQGPKLLIQFQNNGVVDDSQLPKDRFSAERLKGVDSTLKIQPAKLEDSAVYLCASSSVGYEQYFGPGTRLTVT.

This clonotype occurred many times. The V gene is TRBV19, the J gene TRBJ2-1, with 8 bases matching TRBD1. Germline-derived CDR1 and CDR2 are LNHDA and SQIVND (reference sequence). After removal of 3 bases from V and 8 bases from J, the junction contained 6 bases not matched to a gene. CDR3 length: 14 residues. The CDR3 region has the DNA TGTGCCAGTAGTATCCGGACAGGGTCGGATGAGCAGTTCTTC. This gives the protein CASSIRTGSDEQFF.

The table lists this clonotype with a few counts. A junction boundary mismatches the germline segment, possibly from a read error. The rearrangement uses TRBV5-1 and TRBJ2-2; D may be TRBD1 or TRBD2 (6 bases each). Germline assignment: CDR1 SGHRS and CDR2 YFSETQ. This CDR3 comprises 16 residues. The CDR3, as DNA: TGCGCCAGCAGCTTGGCCCCGGGGGCGCCCTCCGGGGGGCTGTTTTTT. Protein sequence: CASSLAPGAPSGGLFF.

The chain employs TRBV7-9 and TRBJ2-7; the D gene is possibly TRBD2 (6 bases). Germline assignment: CDR1 SEHNR and CDR2 FQNEAQ (reference sequence). Trimming left V 5 bases short and J 4 bases short, with 15 bases between. There are 14 residues in the CDR3. CDR3 in DNA: TGTGCCAGCAGCCCCGGAGGGCTGGGGTACGAGCAGTACTTC. Amino acid sequence: CASSPGGLGYEQYF.

The table lists this clonotype with many counts. The chain uses TRBV20-1 and TRBJ1-1; D perhaps matches TRBD1 (5 bases). V was trimmed by 3 bases and J by 13 bases, leaving 18 bases between them. From germline, CDR1 is DFQATT and CDR2 SNEGSKA (reference sequence). This CDR3 has 12 residues. CDR3 bases: TGCAGTGCTAGGAGGGTGGGCAGGGAGGATTTCTTT. It encodes CSARRVGREDFF.

This chain uses TRBV10-1 with TRBJ2-3; the D is unclear. V shed 2 bases and J shed 2 bases, with 5 bases lying between them. Germline values: CDR1 WNHNN, CDR2 SYGVQD (reference sequence). CDR3 size: 13 residues. This chain's CDR3 is CASSEQLTDTQYF. CDR3 sequence (DNA): TGCGCCAGCAGTGAGCAGCTCACAGATACGCAGTATTTT.

V is TRBV3-1 and J is TRBJ2-5; TRBD1 agrees at 10 bases. The germline CDR1 and CDR2 sequences are LGHDT and YNNKEL (reference sequence). The CDR3 runs to 19 residues. Germline trimming cut 0 bases from V and 2 bases from J; bases unmatched to any gene: 12. The CDR3 reads CASSQDLPGQGKAQETQYF. DNA of the CDR3: TGTGCCAGCAGCCAAGATCTACCGGGACAGGGGAAGGCACAAGAGACCCAGTACTTC.

This clonotype was seen repeatedly, ten times or more. V is TRBV3-1 and J is TRBJ1-6; 9 positions agree with TRBD1. V trimming: 2 bases; J trimming: 17 bases; junction bases outside the gene matches: 7. The CDR3 extends over 13 amino acids. Germline V gives CDR1 LGHDT, CDR2 YNNKEL (reference sequence). DNA of the CDR3: TGTGCCAGCAGCCAACGAGGACAGGGGTCCGTCCACTTT. This encodes CASSQRGQGSVHF.

The chain employs TRBV18 and TRBJ2-3, with TRBD2 matching over 8 bases. Germline V gene data show CDR1 as KGHSH and CDR2 as LQKENI. The CDR3 is made up of 16 amino acids. V shed 2 bases, J shed 0 bases, and the junction held 4 bases outside the gene matches. The CDR3 protein is CASSPIREGSTDTQYF. CDR3 nucleotide sequence: TGTGCCAGCTCACCAATCCGGGAGGGTAGCACAGATACGCAGTATTTT.

The J gene is TRBJ2-6, the V gene TRBV9; possibly TRBD1 for D (7 bases). V was pared by 4 bases and J by 0 bases, with 14 bases between. Germline V gene lookup returns CDR1 SGDLS and CDR2 YYNGEE. CDR3 length: 17 amino acids. In nucleotides, the CDR3 is TGTGCCAGCAGCCCGCGGGACAGCATCTCTGGGGCCAACGTCCTGACTTTC. This encodes CASSPRDSISGANVLTF.

The sample holds many counts of this clonotype. The CDR3 sequence is CASSQEWSDISGIASYGYTF. DNA for the CDR3: TGTGCCAGCAGCCAAGAGTGGTCTGATATATCGGGGATTGCGTCCTATGGCTACACCTTC. The chain employs TRBV4-2 and TRBJ1-2; no reliable D call. Germline V gives CDR1 LGHNA, CDR2 YNFKEQ. Trimming pared 0 bases from V and 4 bases from J, leaving 27 bases between. The CDR3 contains 20 residues.

In this sample, this clonotype turned up a few times. This may stem from a read error, because a much larger clone lies one nucleotide away. The chain combines TRBV6-1 with TRBJ2-3; tentative D call: TRBD2 (5 bases). The CDR3 runs to 15 residues. Trimming pared 3 bases from V and 2 bases from J, leaving 12 bases between. The germline gives CDR1 MNHNS, CDR2 SASEGT. The CDR3 bases are TGTGCCAGCAGTGAGAGGGTCCTCCACACAGATACGCAGTATTTT. Translating it yields CASSERVLHTDTQYF.

The rearrangement links TRBV19 to TRBJ2-3; TRBD2 matches at 8 bases. V was clipped by 9 bases and J by 3 bases; unmatched bases: 11. This CDR3 is 15 amino acids long. Per germline, CDR1 LNHDA and CDR2 SQIVND (reference sequence). CDR3 in amino acids: CASDSSGSLTDTQYF. The CDR3 DNA follows: TGTGCCAGCGACTCAAGCGGGAGTTTGACAGATACGCAGTATTTT.

There are many counts of this clonotype. The V and J genes are TRBV7-6 and TRBJ2-2; D is ambiguous. CDR3 length equals 16 residues. The V end was cut by 5 bases, the J end by 0 bases, with 13 bases between. Germline V CDR1 and CDR2: SGHVS, FNYEAQ. CDR3 residues: CASSPWSDANTGELFF. The CDR3 bases are TGTGCCAGCAGCCCCTGGAGCGATGCGAACACCGGGGAGCTGTTTTTT.

This chain connects TRBV27 to TRBJ2-3, with 7 nucleotides matching TRBD1. With 4 bases clipped from V and 10 bases from J, the junction kept 14 bases outside the gene matches. This CDR3 is 15 amino acids long. Germline loops: CDR1 MNHEY, CDR2 SMNVEV (reference sequence). The CDR3 region has the DNA TGTGCCAGCAGTTACCGTCGACAGGGAAGGGATGCGCAGTATTTT. Amino acid sequence: CASSYRRQGRDAQYF.

The chain combines TRBV5-1 with TRBJ2-1; D gene uncertain. V lost 3 bases to trimming and J lost 6 bases, with 22 bases between them. The CDR3 contains 17 residues. The germline gives CDR1 SGHRS, CDR2 YFSETQ. CDR3 amino acids: CASSYPRLRLGFNEQFF. CDR3 coding DNA: TGCGCCAGCAGCTACCCACGACTGAGATTGGGATTCAATGAGCAGTTCTTC.

This clonotype has just a few counts. The V call is TRBV5-6, the J call TRBJ2-1; D might be TRBD2 (7 bases). V lost 4 bases and J lost 9, with 11 bases in between. The CDR3 extends over 12 amino acids. The germline gives CDR1 SGHDT, CDR2 YYEEEE. The CDR3 DNA sequence: TGTGCCAGCAGCCCGAGGGGGGGTGAGCAGTTCTTC. Protein sequence: CASSPRGGEQFF.

The chain has TRBV5-1 and TRBJ1-2; TRBD1 aligns across 7 bases. The CDR3 spans 14 residues. V shed 7 bases and J 0 bases; nucleotides not matched to a gene: 6. CDR1 SGHRS and CDR2 YFSETQ come from the germline V gene. The CDR3 loop is CASGDRASNYGYTF. CDR3 nucleotides: TGCGCCAGCGGGGACAGAGCATCTAACTATGGCTACACCTTC.